Included here is one T cell receptor beta chain sequence, with context. This may come from a read error, since a much larger clone is one base off. Using a J-beta primer mix together with a sample-barcoded 5' primer, a second PCR was run for roughly 6 to 11 cycles. No fewer than 3 million CDR3-containing paired-end reads came from each sample. From the 5' RACE reads, TCRdb called clonotypes with MiXCR, one entry per CDR3 protein. The top ten clones hold roughly 17% of a sample with roughly 900,000 distinct CDR3 sequences, 29% of them seen once. The data stem from a study of blood T cells in healthy people across ages. Sequencing was performed on blood. The sequence was collected from an elderly woman in good health.

The CDR3 loop is CASSGGSGNTDAQYF. In nucleotides, the CDR3 is TGTGCCAGCAGTGGAGGGTCGGGGAACACAGATGCGCAGTATTTT. This chain joins TRBV12-3 or TRBV12-4 and TRBJ2-3; D is possibly TRBD2 (6 bases). The CDR3 is 15 amino acids.